This T cell receptor beta chain originates from a study of T cells in Graves' hyperthyroidism and ophthalmopathy. Study-level background: The initial diagnosis was the point when peripheral blood was collected, ahead of any treatment.

TCR beta CDR3 regions were amplified from RNA. A set of HTBI primers served as the primers for a first-round RT-PCR of the TCR CDR3. TCRdb re-analysed the multiplex PCR reads in MiXCR, keeping a single row per CDR3 protein. The sample has some 740,000 distinct CDR3 sequences; roughly 15% are singletons. Findings and caveats of the study: Most thyroid clonotypes with frequency above 0.001 were detected in blood.

Points on this clonotype: Its antigen remains unknown.

The germline V gene encodes CDR1 SGHTA and CDR2 FQGTGA. The CDR3 loop spans 13 amino acids. V dropped 4 bases and J dropped 5 bases, with 10 bases sitting between them. Specimen: blood. The V call is TRBV7-3, the J call TRBJ2-3; D unresolved. The sequence came from a woman in her late teens or twenties with Graves' hyperthyroidism. The CDR3 sequence: CASSWAARDTQYF. As DNA, the CDR3 is TGTGCCAGCAGCTGGGCGGCCCGAGATACGCAGTATTTT.